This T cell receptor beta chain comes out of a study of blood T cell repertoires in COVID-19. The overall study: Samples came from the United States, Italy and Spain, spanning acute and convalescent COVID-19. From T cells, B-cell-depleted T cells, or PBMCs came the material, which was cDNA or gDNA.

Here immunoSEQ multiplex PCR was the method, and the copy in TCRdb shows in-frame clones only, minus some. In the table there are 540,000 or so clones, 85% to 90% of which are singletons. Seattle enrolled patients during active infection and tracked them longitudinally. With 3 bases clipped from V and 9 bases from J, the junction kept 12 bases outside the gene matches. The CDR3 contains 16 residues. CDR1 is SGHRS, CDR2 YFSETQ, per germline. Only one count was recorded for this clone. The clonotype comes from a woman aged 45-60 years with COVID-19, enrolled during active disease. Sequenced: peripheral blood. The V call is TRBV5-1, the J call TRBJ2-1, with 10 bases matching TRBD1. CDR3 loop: CASSYGRDRGVGEQFF. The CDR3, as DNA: TGCGCCAGCAGCTACGGGCGGGACAGGGGAGTAGGTGAGCAGTTCTTC. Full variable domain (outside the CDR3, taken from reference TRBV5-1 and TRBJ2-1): KAGVTQTPRYLIKTRGQQVTLSCSPISGHRSVSWYQQTPGQGLQFLFEYFSETQRNKGNFPGRFSGRQFSNSRSEMNVSTLELGDSALYLCASSYGRDRGVGEQFFGPGTRLTVL.